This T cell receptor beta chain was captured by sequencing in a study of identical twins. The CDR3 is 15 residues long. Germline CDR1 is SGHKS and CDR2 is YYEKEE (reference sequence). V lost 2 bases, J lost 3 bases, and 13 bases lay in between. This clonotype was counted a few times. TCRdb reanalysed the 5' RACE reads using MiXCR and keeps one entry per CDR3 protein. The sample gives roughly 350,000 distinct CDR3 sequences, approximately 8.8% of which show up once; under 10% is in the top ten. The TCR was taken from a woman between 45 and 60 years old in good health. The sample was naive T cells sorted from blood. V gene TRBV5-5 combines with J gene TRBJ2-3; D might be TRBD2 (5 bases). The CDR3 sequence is CASSLGGPRTDTQYF. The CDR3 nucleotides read TGTGCCAGCAGCTTAGGCGGGCCTAGGACAGATACGCAGTATTTT. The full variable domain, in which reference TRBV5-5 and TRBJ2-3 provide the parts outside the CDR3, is DAGVTQSPTHLIKTRGQQVTLRCSPISGHKSVSWYQQVLGQGPQFIFQYYEKEERGRGNFPDRFSARQFPNYSSELNVNALLLGDSALYLCASSLGGPRTDTQYFGPGTRLTVL.